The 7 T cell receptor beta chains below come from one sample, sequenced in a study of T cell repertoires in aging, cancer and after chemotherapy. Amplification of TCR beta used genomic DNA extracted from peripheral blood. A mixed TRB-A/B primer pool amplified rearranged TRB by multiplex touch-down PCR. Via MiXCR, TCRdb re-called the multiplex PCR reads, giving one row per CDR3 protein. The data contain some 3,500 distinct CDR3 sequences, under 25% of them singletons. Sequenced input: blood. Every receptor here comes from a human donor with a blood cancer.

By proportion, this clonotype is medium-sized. CDR3 coding DNA: TGTGCCAGCAGCTCCGGGACAGGGGCCCTCAGCTCCTACAATGAGCAGTTCTTC. Translation: CASSSGTGALSSYNEQFF. This chain links TRBV27 with TRBJ2-1; 10 nucleotides line up with TRBD1. Unmatched junction bases numbered 11, after V lost 6 bases and J lost 0 bases. CDR1 and CDR2 from the germline V gene are MNHEY and SMNVEV (reference sequence). The CDR3 is 18 residues long.

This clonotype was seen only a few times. In DNA form, the CDR3 reads TGTGCCAGCAGCTCGTACATAGGGCAGTACTTC. Translation: CASSSYIGQYF. This chain connects TRBV7-2 to TRBJ2-7; D not resolved. Germline-derived CDR1 and CDR2 are SGHTA and FQGNSA. Trimming cost V 4 bases and J 9 bases, with 10 bases left between them. There are 11 residues in the CDR3.

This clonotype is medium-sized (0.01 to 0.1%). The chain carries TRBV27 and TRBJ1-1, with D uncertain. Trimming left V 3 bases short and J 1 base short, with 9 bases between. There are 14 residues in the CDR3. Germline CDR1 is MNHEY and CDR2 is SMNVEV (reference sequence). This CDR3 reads CASSLGGPNTEAFF. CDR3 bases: TGTGCCAGCAGTTTGGGCGGACCGAACACTGAAGCTTTCTTT.

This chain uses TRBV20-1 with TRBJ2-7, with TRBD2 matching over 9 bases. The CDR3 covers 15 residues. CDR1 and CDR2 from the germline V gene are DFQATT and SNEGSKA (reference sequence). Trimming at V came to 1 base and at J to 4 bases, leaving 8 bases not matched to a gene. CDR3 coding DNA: TGCAGTGCTAGAGTCCAGCGGGGGGTGTCGTACGAGCAGTACTTC. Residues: CSARVQRGVSYEQYF.

CDR3 nucleotides: TGTGCCAGCAGGGGACAGGGGACGTTACAGCCCCAGCATTTT. As protein: CASRGQGTLQPQHF. The rearrangement joins TRBV28 to TRBJ1-5; 10 nucleotides align to TRBD1. This CDR3 is 14 amino acids long. In germline, CDR1 is MDHEN, CDR2 SYDVKM. The ends lost 6 bases at V and 7 bases at J; junction bases unmatched: 6.

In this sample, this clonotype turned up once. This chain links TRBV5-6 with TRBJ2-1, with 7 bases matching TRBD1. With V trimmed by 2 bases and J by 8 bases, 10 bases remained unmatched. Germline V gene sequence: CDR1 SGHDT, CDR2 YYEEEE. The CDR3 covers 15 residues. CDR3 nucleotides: TGTGCCAGCAGCTTAATACTGTTAGGGGGCCATGAGCAGTTCTTC. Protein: CASSLILLGGHEQFF.

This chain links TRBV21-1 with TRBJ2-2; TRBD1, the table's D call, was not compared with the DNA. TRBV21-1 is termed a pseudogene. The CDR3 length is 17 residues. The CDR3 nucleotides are TGTGCCAGCAGCAAAGCGCTCCCTCTCCCCAACACCGGGGAGCTGTTTTTT. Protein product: CASSKALPLPNTGELFF.